Listed below are T cell receptor beta chains from one sample, sequenced in a study of T cell repertoires and Cas9 in healthy adults. Profiled with immunoSEQ multiplex PCR; TCRdb holds only in-frame clones, not every one. This sample has 20,000 to 25,000 clones, with more than 90% found just once. The sample taken for sequencing was CD4+ effector T cells (CD127+, CD25-, CD137-, CD154-) from PBMCs; culture status not recorded. The source of these receptors is a human donor in good health. Each CDR3 is given with its conserved first and last residue. The D gene is left open where the match is weak. The listing skips clone size in some rows; elsewhere it reads once, few, many or a size class.

>.|TRBJ1-2|TRBV5-8|.
TGTGCCAGCAGCTTGACGGGGGGTGGTGGCTACACCTTC
CASSLTGGGGYTF
>.|TRBJ1-2|TRBV6-1|.
TGTGCCAGCACTCTAGACTCTAACTATGGCTACACCTTC
CASTLDSNYGYTF
>TRBD1|TRBJ2-2|TRBV4-2|.
TGTGCCAGCAGCCAAGGTTGGGGACAGAGCCTCACCGGGGAGCTGTTTTTT
CASSQGWGQSLTGELFF
>TRBD1|TRBJ1-2|TRBV2|.
TGTGCCAGCAGTAGGGACAGGGGTATCTATGGCTACACCTTC
CASSRDRGIYGYTF
>TRBD1|TRBJ1-6|TRBV6-1|.
TGTGCCAGCGGTCCCGGGACAGGGGATTCACCCCTCCACTTT
CASGPGTGDSPLHF
>.|TRBJ2-5|TRBV19|.
TGTGCCAGTAGTCCCTCCCAAGAGACCCAGTACTTC
CASSPSQETQYF
>.|TRBJ1-4|TRBV18|.
TGTGCCAGCTCACCTGGACTGGATAATGAAAAACTGTTTTTT
CASSPGLDNEKLFF
>.|TRBJ2-1|TRBV11-2|.
TGTGCCAGCAGCTTACTCCAGGGAAGCTACAATGAGCAGTTCTTC
CASSLLQGSYNEQFF
>TRBD1|TRBJ2-3|TRBV4-1|.
TGCGCCAGCAGCCATTTCCAACCCGGGACAGAGAAAGATACGCAGTATTTT
CASSHFQPGTEKDTQYF
>.|TRBJ1-1|TRBV5-3|few
TGTGCCAGAAGCTTATCGGGCTATGAAGCTTTCTTT
CARSLSGYEAFF
>.|TRBJ2-2|TRBV5-1|.
TGCGCCAGCAGCTTGTCGCAGACCCCGACCACCGGGGAGCTGTTTTTT
CASSLSQTPTTGELFF
>TRBD1|TRBJ1-1|TRBV29-1|.
TGCAGCGTTGAAGTAAACAGGGGGGATGAAGCTTTCTTT
CSVEVNRGDEAFF
>.|TRBJ2-7|TRBV11-3|.
TGTGCCAGCAGCTTGGACGTTACCTACGAGCAGTACTTC
CASSLDVTYEQYF
>.|TRBJ1-1|TRBV7-9|.
TGTGCCAGCAGCTTAAACGTCCGTTTTCGGGACCCGAACACTGAAGCTTTCTTT
CASSLNVRFRDPNTEAFF
>TRBD1|TRBJ1-2|TRBV7-8|.
TGTGCCAGCAGCGGTCGCCCTGGGGACAGGTTATTTAGGAACTATGGCTACACCTTC
CASSGRPGDRLFRNYGYTF
>TRBD1|TRBJ2-7|TRBV5-1|.
TGCGCCAGCAGCTCCCGTGGACAGGGGAACGAGCAGTACTTC
CASSSRGQGNEQYF
>TRBD2|TRBJ2-3|TRBV5-1|.
TGCGCCAGCGGGTCTAGCGGGGGACCTAGCACAGATACGCAGTATTTT
CASGSSGGPSTDTQYF
>TRBD1|TRBJ2-1|TRBV7-7|.
TGTGCCAGCAGCTTAGAAGGACAGGGATACAATGAGCAGTTCTTC
CASSLEGQGYNEQFF
>.|TRBJ2-1|TRBV4-1|.
TGCGCCAGCAGCCAAGCCCGACTAGACCACGGTGAGCAGTTCTTC
CASSQARLDHGEQFF
>TRBD1|TRBJ2-1|TRBV6-4|.
TGTGCCAGCAGTTTAGAGACAGGGGCTGCCTACAATGAGCAGTTCTTC
CASSLETGAAYNEQFF
>.|TRBJ1-4|TRBV29-1|few
TGCAGCGTTCGGAAGCAGGGCTCTCAGAATGAAAAACTGTTTTTT
CSVRKQGSQNEKLFF
>.|TRBJ1-5|TRBV4-2|.
TGTGCCAGCAGCAAAGAGGGTGACATCACTCAGCCCCAGCATTTT
CASSKEGDITQPQHF
>.|TRBJ2-1|TRBV7-2|.
TGTGCCAGCAGCTTGAACAGGGGGGGCTCCCGAGGATCCTACAATGAGCAGTTCTTC
CASSLNRGGSRGSYNEQFF
>TRBD2|TRBJ2-1|TRBV11-3|.
TGTGCCAGCAGCCCTGGACTAGCGGGGGGCTACAATGAGCAGTTCTTC
CASSPGLAGGYNEQFF
>.|TRBJ2-7|TRBV30|.
TGTGCCTGGACATCATACGGGGGCTCCTACGAGCAGTACTTC
CAWTSYGGSYEQYF
>TRBD1|TRBJ1-6|TRBV6-1|.
TGTGCCAGCAGTTCAGCAGGGGGCCTAAGTTCACCCCTCCACTTT
CASSSAGGLSSPLHF